The 21 T cell receptor beta chains given below trace back to one sample, sequenced in a study of blood T cell repertoires in COVID-19. The data were produced by immunoSEQ multiplex PCR, yet TCRdb's version contains in-frame clones alone and is incomplete. The sample records 40,000 to 45,000 clones, roughly nine tenths being singletons. Sequenced: peripheral blood. Receptors were obtained from a middle-aged man with active COVID-19.

The V and J genes are TRBV7-2 and TRBJ2-7; 8 nucleotides agree with TRBD1. The CDR3 is made up of 13 amino acids. Unmatched junction bases numbered 2, after V lost 5 bases and J lost 2 bases. Germline V gene sequence: CDR1 SGHTA, CDR2 FQGNSA. CDR3 loop: CASSRDRPYEQYF. The CDR3, as DNA: TGTGCCAGCAGCAGGGACAGGCCCTACGAGCAGTACTTC.

This chain links TRBV11-2 with TRBJ2-1; D remains unclear. The CDR3 totals 13 residues. Germline assignment: CDR1 SGHAT and CDR2 FQNNGV. Deletions cut 5 bases from V and 7 bases from J, with 12 bases between. CDR3 sequence (DNA): TGTGCCAGCAGCGTTATCGCGTATAATGAGCAGTTCTTC. This codes for CASSVIAYNEQFF.

A note on this clone: An end of the junction differs from the germline gene, which may be a read error. This rearrangement joins TRBV19 to TRBJ1-6; 9 bases align to TRBD1. Germline lookup yields CDR1 LNHDA and CDR2 SQIVND (reference sequence). This CDR3 is built from 16 residues. Written as DNA, the CDR3 is TGTGCCAGTAGTCTAGACGGGACAGGGAATAATTCACCCCTCCACTTT. It translates to CASSLDGTGNNSPLHF.

The chain recombines TRBV6-6 with TRBJ2-3; D is unclear. The V gene lost 6 bases and the J gene lost 5 bases, with 9 bases spanning the gap. The CDR3 is 12 residues long. Germline V gene data show CDR1 as MNHNY and CDR2 as SVGAGI (reference sequence). As DNA, the CDR3 is TGTGCCAGCAGCCCCTTTCTAGATACGCAGTATTTT. Translated: CASSPFLDTQYF.

The chain uses TRBV6-5 and TRBJ2-1, with 8 bases aligning to TRBD2. Losses at the gene ends were 2 bases for V and 2 bases for J; bases not matched to a gene: 2. Germline CDR1 MNHEY, CDR2 SVGAGI. This CDR3 comprises 15 residues. The CDR3 loop is CASSYERGPYNEQFF. As DNA, the CDR3 is TGTGCCAGCAGTTACGAGCGGGGGCCCTACAATGAGCAGTTCTTC.

The V call is TRBV5-4, the J call TRBJ2-5; 7 nucleotides line up with TRBD2. The germline CDR1 and CDR2 sequences are SGHNT and YYREEE (reference sequence). CDR3 length equals 12 residues. CDR3 DNA sequence: TGTGTCGGGGCGGGAGATAGGGAGACCCAGTACTTC. Translation gives CVGAGDRETQYF.

J is TRBJ1-2 and V is TRBV30; maybe TRBD1 (5 bases). V lost 0 bases, J lost 6 bases, and 8 bases lay in between. CDR3 length equals 12 residues. Per the germline V gene, CDR1 is GTSNPN and CDR2 is SVGIG (reference sequence). The CDR3 coding sequence is TGTGCCTGGAGTGTTGGAGGGGATGGCTACACCTTC. This codes for CAWSVGGDGYTF.

This chain joins TRBV29-1 and TRBJ1-2, with 10 nucleotides matching TRBD1. CDR3 length: 14 amino acids. Germline loops: CDR1 SQVTM, CDR2 ANQGSEA. Unmatched junction bases numbered 5, after V lost 1 base and J lost 6 bases. CDR3 amino acids: CSVEGDRGGDGYTF. CDR3 sequence (DNA): TGCAGCGTTGAAGGGGACAGGGGAGGAGATGGCTACACCTTC. Supplemented by reference TRBV29-1 and TRBJ1-2, the full variable domain reads SAVISQKPSRDICQRGTSLTIQCQVDSQVTMMFWYRQQPGQSLTLIATANQGSEATYESGFVIDKFPISRPNLTFSTLTVSNMSPEDSSIYLCSVEGDRGGDGYTFGSGTRLTVV.

V and J are TRBV7-2 and TRBJ1-5; TRBD1 matches 7 bases. CDR1 and CDR2 from the germline V gene are SGHTA and FQGNSA. The V segment lost 2 bases and the J segment 2 bases; nucleotides outside the gene matches: 3. This CDR3 has 15 residues. DNA of the CDR3: TGTGCCAGCAGCTTACAGGGGGGAGGCAATCAGCCCCAGCATTTT. Protein product: CASSLQGGGNQPQHF.

The J gene is TRBJ2-2, the V gene TRBV5-1, with D maybe TRBD1 (5 bases). From germline, CDR1 is SGHRS and CDR2 YFSETQ. CDR3 length: 17 residues. The V gene lost 2 bases and the J gene lost 8 bases, with 22 bases spanning the gap. CDR3 amino acids: CASSFGHRNYNRGELFF. As DNA, the CDR3 is TGCGCCAGCAGCTTTGGACACAGAAATTATAACCGGGGGGAGCTGTTTTTT.

The chain carries TRBV27 and TRBJ2-7, with 8 bases matching TRBD2. Trimming took 2 bases from V and 5 from J; bases not matched to a gene: 2. The CDR3 runs to 13 residues. The V gene's germline CDR1 is MNHEY and CDR2 SMNVEV (reference sequence). This chain's CDR3 is CASSLAGGHEQYF. In DNA, the CDR3 is TGTGCCAGCAGTTTAGCGGGAGGCCACGAGCAGTACTTC.

The CDR3 DNA reads TGTGCCAGCAGACCCATTAGCGGGAGCGCCCACAATGAGCAGTTCTTC. Amino acid sequence: CASRPISGSAHNEQFF. This chain joins TRBV2 and TRBJ2-1; TRBD2 aligns across 9 bases. Germline V lookup: CDR1 SNHLY, CDR2 FYNNEI. The junction had 11 bases not matched to a gene; V was cut back by 6 bases and J by 5 bases. The length of the CDR3 is 16 residues.

The rearrangement joins TRBV28 to TRBJ1-1, with TRBD1 identical over 8 bases. The V gene's germline CDR1 is MDHEN and CDR2 SYDVKM. V lost 3 bases, J lost 4 bases, and 10 bases stayed unmatched. CDR3 length: 16 residues. This chain's CDR3 is CASSFTGQGRFTEAFF. The CDR3 coding sequence is TGTGCCAGCAGTTTTACTGGACAGGGTCGATTCACTGAAGCTTTCTTT.

The CDR3 protein is CASSGGSDQPQHF. In DNA form, the CDR3 reads TGTGCCAGCTCAGGGGGCTCAGATCAGCCCCAGCATTTT. The V gene is TRBV18, the J gene TRBJ1-5; perhaps TRBD1 as D (6 bases). Germline assignment: CDR1 KGHSH and CDR2 LQKENI. The CDR3 contains 13 residues. The germline V and J ends were trimmed by 5 bases and 5 bases, with 10 bases remaining between them. The full variable domain, with the rest looked up from reference TRBV18 and TRBJ1-5, is NAGVMQNPRHLVRRRGQEARLRCSPMKGHSHVYWYRQLPEEGLKFMVYLQKENIIDESGMPKERFSAEFPKEGPSILRIQQVVRGDSAAYFCASSGGSDQPQHFGDGTRLSIL.

The V and J genes are TRBV29-1 and TRBJ2-5; D may be TRBD2 (5 bases). V lost 4 bases and J 4 bases, leaving 19 bases between the germline ends. The germline V gene encodes CDR1 SQVTM and CDR2 ANQGSEA. The CDR3 runs 15 residues. CDR3 protein: CSVGPHEGVGETQYF. CDR3 sequence (DNA): TGCAGCGTTGGCCCCCATGAGGGAGTCGGAGAGACCCAGTACTTC.

CDR3 region: CASRRPGQEETQYF. In nucleotides, the CDR3 is TGTGCCAGCAGACGACCGGGACAAGAAGAGACCCAGTACTTC. The chain has TRBV7-2 and TRBJ2-5, with D possibly matching TRBD1 (6 bases). There are 14 residues in the CDR3. V lost 6 bases, J lost 3 bases, and 14 bases lay in between. CDR1 and CDR2 from the germline V gene are SGHTA and FQGNSA. The full variable domain, in which reference TRBV7-2 and TRBJ2-5 provide the parts outside the CDR3, is GAGVSQSPSNKVTEKGKDVELRCDPISGHTALYWYRQSLGQGLEFLIYFQGNSAPDKSGLPSDRFSAERTGGSVSTLTIQRTQQEDSAVYLCASRRPGQEETQYFGPGTRLLVL.

The rearrangement uses TRBV18 and TRBJ1-6; D perhaps matches TRBD1 (5 bases). The CDR3 has 14 residues. V was clipped by 5 bases and J by 6 bases, with 11 bases between them. Germline values: CDR1 KGHSH, CDR2 LQKENI. CDR3 bases: TGTGCCAGCTCAACGACAGATACTAATTCACCCCTCCACTTT. Translating gives CASSTTDTNSPLHF.

J is TRBJ2-7 and V is TRBV30, with a possible D match to TRBD2 (6 bases). V was pared by 1 base and J by 1 base, with 14 bases between. The CDR3 has 15 residues. CDR1 is GTSNPN and CDR2 is SVGIG in the germline V gene (reference sequence). Here the CDR3 reads CAWSGARLVSYEQYF. CDR3 bases: TGTGCCTGGAGTGGGGCACGACTAGTTTCCTACGAGCAGTACTTC.

V is TRBV19 and J is TRBJ1-1, with TRBD1 as a possible D gene (6 bases). The germline V and J ends were trimmed by 7 bases and 1 base, with 10 bases remaining between them. CDR3 size: 13 residues. Germline V CDR1 and CDR2: LNHDA, SQIVND (reference sequence). CDR3 amino acids: CASKRGANTEAFF. CDR3 in DNA: TGTGCCAGTAAACGGGGGGCGAACACTGAAGCTTTCTTT.

The genes are TRBV28 and TRBJ2-3; TRBD2 aligns across 13 bases. Germline V lookup: CDR1 MDHEN, CDR2 SYDVKM. The CDR3 consists of 16 residues. V dropped 6 bases and J dropped 6; count of bases not matched to a gene: 9. The CDR3 DNA sequence: TGTGCCAGCAGGGCGACTAGCGGGAGGTTCTTGGATACGCAGTATTTT. The encoded protein is CASRATSGRFLDTQYF.

This chain connects TRBV7-9 to TRBJ1-1, with D possibly matching TRBD1 (6 bases). The CDR3 runs to 15 residues. The V gene lost 5 bases and the J gene lost 1 base, with 14 bases spanning the gap. Germline V gene data show CDR1 as SEHNR and CDR2 as FQNEAQ (reference sequence). The CDR3 here is CASSEFTGSNTEAFF. CDR3 sequence (DNA): TGTGCCAGCAGCGAATTTACAGGGTCGAACACTGAAGCTTTCTTT.